Listed here are 5 T cell receptor beta chains from one sample, sequenced in a study of blood T cell repertoires in COVID-19. Sequencing used immunoSEQ multiplex PCR; TCRdb keeps in-frame clones, though not all of them. The sample lists about 160,000 clones; approximately 82% were seen once. Sample: peripheral blood. The receptors stem from a woman in her thirties or forties with COVID-19, enrolled during active disease.

Concerning this clone: The junction departs from germline at one end; a sequencing error may be responsible. V is TRBV7-7 and J is TRBJ2-1, with 9 bases matching TRBD2. The CDR3 sequence is 15 residues long. The germline gives CDR1 SSHAT, CDR2 FNYEAQ (reference sequence). This CDR3 reads CASSLYSGGYNEQFF. In DNA form, the CDR3 reads TGTGCTAGCAGCTTATATAGCGGGGGATACAATGAGCAGTTCTTC.

DNA for the CDR3: TGTGCCAGCATTAGTACAGGCGGCTACACCTTC. Amino acids: CASISTGGYTF. V usage is TRBV7-6 and J usage is TRBJ1-2; possible D gene TRBD1, 5 bases. CDR3 length equals 11 residues. Between the trimmed V and J ends, which lost 7 bases and 8 bases, there was a span of 11 bases. Germline CDR1 is SGHVS and CDR2 is FNYEAQ.

The rearrangement joins TRBV3-1 (or the pseudogene TRBV3-2) to TRBJ2-5; the D gene is possibly TRBD1 (6 bases). Germline V gene data show CDR1 as LGHDT and CDR2 as YNNKEL (reference sequence). Trimming took off 3 bases at V and 2 bases at J, with 10 bases between the two ends. The CDR3 has 14 amino acids. This CDR3 reads CASSHFGQQETQYF. The DNA for the CDR3 is TGTGCCAGCAGCCATTTCGGACAGCAAGAGACCCAGTACTTC.

The chain links TRBV19 to TRBJ2-1; 7 bases match TRBD1. J lost 4 bases, V lost 7 bases, and 7 bases had no gene match. There are 14 residues in the CDR3. Germline assignment: CDR1 LNHDA and CDR2 SQIVND (reference sequence). In nucleotides, the CDR3 is TGTGCCAGTAACCTAGGGGGCAGGTACAATGAGCAGTTCTTC. Translated, it gives CASNLGGRYNEQFF.

This clone has a handful of counts. This rearrangement joins TRBV4-1 to TRBJ1-6, with TRBD1 matching over 10 bases. The V gene end was trimmed by 2 bases and the J gene end by 7 bases; junction bases not matched to a gene: 8. The germline gives CDR1 MGHRA, CDR2 YSYEKL. The CDR3 length is 17 residues. As DNA, the CDR3 is TGCGCCAGCAGCCAACCCGACAGGGGGCGCAGGAATTCACCCCTCCACTTT. Translated, it gives CASSQPDRGRRNSPLHF.